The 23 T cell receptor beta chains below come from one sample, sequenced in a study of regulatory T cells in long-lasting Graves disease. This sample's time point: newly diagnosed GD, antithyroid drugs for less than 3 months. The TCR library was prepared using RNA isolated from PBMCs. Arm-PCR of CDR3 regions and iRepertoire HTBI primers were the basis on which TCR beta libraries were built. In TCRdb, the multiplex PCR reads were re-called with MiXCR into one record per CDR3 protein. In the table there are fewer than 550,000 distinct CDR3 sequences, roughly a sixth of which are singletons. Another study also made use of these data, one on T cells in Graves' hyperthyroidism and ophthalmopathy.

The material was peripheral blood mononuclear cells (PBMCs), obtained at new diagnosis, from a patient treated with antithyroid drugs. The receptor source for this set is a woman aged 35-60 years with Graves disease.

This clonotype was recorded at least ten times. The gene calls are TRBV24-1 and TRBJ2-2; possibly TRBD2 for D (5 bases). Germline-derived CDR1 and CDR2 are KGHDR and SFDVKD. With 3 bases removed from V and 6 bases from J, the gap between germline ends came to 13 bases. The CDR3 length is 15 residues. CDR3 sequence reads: CATSDPSGLPGELFF. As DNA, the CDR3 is TGTGCCACCAGTGATCCCTCTGGACTTCCCGGGGAGCTGTTTTTT.

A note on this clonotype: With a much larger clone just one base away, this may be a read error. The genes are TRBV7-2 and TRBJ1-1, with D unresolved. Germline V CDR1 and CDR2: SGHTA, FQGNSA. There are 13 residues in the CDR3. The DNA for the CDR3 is TGTGTCAGCAGCTTATGGCAGAACACTGAAGCTTTCTTT. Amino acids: CVSSLWQNTEAFF.

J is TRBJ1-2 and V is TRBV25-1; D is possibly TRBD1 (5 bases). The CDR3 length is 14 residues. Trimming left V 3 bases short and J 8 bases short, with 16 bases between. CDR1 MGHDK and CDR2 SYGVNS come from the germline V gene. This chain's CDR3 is CASSDLRARSGYTF. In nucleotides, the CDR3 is TGTGCCAGCAGTGACCTCAGGGCCAGGAGCGGCTACACCTTC.

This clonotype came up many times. The CDR3 region is CASSLEIETDTQYF. The CDR3 DNA reads as TGCGCCAGCAGCTTGGAGATTGAGACAGATACGCAGTATTTT. The V and J genes are TRBV5-1 and TRBJ2-3; D remains unclear. V gave up 0 bases and J gave up 3 bases, with 8 bases separating them. The CDR3 has 14 amino acids. Germline V gene lookup returns CDR1 SGHRS and CDR2 YFSETQ.

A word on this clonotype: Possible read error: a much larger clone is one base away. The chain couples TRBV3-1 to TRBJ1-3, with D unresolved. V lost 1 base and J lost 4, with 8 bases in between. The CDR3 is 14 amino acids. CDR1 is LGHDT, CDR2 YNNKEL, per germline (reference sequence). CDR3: CASSQAQLGNTIYF. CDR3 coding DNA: TGTGCCAGCAGCCAAGCACAGCTCGGAAACACCATATATTTT.

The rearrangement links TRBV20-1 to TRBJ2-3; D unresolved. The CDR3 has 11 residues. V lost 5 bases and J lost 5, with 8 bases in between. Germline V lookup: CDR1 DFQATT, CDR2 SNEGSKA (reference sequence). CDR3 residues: CSAEFQDTQYF. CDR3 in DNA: TGCAGTGCTGAGTTTCAAGATACGCAGTATTTT.

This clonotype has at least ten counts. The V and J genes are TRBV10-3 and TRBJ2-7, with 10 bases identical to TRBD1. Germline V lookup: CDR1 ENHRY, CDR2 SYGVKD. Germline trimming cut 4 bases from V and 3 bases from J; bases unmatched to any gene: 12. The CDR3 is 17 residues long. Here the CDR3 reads CAISGGHRDRGGYEQYF. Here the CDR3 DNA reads TGTGCCATCAGTGGAGGCCATCGGGACAGGGGTGGCTACGAGCAGTACTTC.

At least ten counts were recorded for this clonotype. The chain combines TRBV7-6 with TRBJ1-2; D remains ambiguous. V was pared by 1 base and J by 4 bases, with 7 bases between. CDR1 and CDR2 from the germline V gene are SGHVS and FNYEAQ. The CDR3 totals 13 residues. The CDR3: CASSLGVFYGYTF. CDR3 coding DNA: TGTGCCAGCAGCTTAGGGGTCTTCTATGGCTACACCTTC.

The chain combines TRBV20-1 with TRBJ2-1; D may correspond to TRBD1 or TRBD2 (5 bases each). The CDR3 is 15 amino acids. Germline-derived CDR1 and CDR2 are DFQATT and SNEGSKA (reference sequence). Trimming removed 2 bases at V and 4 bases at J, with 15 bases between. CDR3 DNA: TGCAGTGCTAGACCTGGGACCTCCGTGTACAATGAGCAGTTCTTC. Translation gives CSARPGTSVYNEQFF.

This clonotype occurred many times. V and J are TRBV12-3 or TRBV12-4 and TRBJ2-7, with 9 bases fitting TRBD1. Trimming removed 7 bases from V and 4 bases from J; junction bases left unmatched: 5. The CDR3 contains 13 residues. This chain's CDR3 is CASTLGQGYEQYF. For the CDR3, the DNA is TGTGCCAGCACCCTGGGACAGGGATACGAGCAGTACTTC.

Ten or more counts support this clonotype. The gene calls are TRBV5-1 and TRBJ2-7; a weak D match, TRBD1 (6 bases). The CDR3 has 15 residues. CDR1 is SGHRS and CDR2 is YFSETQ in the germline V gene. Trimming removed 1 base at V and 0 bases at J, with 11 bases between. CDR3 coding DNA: TGCGCCAGCAGCTTGCAGGGGACGACCTCCTACGAGCAGTACTTC. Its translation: CASSLQGTTSYEQYF.

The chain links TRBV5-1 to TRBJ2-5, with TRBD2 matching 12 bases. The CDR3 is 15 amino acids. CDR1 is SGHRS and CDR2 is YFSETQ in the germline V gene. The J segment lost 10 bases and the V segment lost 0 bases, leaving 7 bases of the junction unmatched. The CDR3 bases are TGCGCCAGCAGCTTGGAACTAGCGGGGGGCACCCACCAGTACTTC. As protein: CASSLELAGGTHQYF.

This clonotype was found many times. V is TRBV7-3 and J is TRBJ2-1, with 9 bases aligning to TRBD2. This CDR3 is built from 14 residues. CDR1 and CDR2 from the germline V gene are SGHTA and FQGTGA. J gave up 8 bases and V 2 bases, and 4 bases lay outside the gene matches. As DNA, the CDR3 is TGTGCCAGCAGCTTAGCGGGGGGGCCATATGAGCAGTTCTTC. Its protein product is CASSLAGGPYEQFF.

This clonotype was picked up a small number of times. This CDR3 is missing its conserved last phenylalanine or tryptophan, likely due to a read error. CDR3 protein: CASSPTQGMNTEAFL. DNA for the CDR3: TGTGCCAGCTCACCAACACAGGGTATGAACACTGAAGCTTTCCTT. J is TRBJ1-1 and V is TRBV18, with D possibly TRBD1 on 6 matching bases. The germline V and J ends were trimmed by 2 bases and 0 bases, with 10 bases remaining between them. This CDR3 is 15 amino acids long. CDR1 and CDR2 (germline): KGHSH, LQKENI.

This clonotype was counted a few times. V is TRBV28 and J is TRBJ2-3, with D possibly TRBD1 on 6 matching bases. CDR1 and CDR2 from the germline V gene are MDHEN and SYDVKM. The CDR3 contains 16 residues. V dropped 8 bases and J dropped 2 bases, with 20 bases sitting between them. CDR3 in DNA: TGTGCCAGCGGAACTCCTGGACAGATGAACACAGATACGCAGTATTTT. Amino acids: CASGTPGQMNTDTQYF. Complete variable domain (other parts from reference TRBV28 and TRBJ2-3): DVKVTQSSRYLVKRTGEKVFLECVQDMDHENMFWYRQDPGLGLRLIYFSYDVKMKEKGDIPEGYSVSREKKERFSLILESASTNQTSMYLCASGTPGQMNTDTQYFGPGTRLTVL.

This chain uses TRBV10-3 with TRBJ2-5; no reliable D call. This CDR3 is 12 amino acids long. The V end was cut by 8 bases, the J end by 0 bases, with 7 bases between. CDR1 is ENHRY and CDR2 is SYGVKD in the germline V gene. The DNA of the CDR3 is TGTGCCATCGGACCCCACCAAGAGACCCAGTACTTC. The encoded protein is CAIGPHQETQYF.

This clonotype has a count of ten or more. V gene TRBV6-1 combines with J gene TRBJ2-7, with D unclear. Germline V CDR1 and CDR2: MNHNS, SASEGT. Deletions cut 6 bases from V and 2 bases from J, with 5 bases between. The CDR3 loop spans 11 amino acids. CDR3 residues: CASSRPYEQYF. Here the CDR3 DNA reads TGTGCCAGCAGCCGCCCCTACGAGCAGTACTTC.

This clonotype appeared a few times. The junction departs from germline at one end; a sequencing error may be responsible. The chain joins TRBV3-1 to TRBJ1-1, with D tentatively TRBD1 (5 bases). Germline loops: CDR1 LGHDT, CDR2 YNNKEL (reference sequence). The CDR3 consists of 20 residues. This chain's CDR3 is CARSQEAPVGVREMNTEAFF. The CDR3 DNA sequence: TGTGCCCGCAGCCAAGAGGCCCCTGTGGGGGTAAGAGAGATGAACACTGAAGCTTTCTTT.

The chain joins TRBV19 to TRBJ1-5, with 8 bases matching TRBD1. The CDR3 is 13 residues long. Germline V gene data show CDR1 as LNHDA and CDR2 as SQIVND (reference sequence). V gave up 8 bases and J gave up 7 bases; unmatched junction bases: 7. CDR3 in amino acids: CASHGQGRQPQHF. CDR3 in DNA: TGTGCCAGTCATGGACAGGGTAGGCAGCCCCAGCATTTT.

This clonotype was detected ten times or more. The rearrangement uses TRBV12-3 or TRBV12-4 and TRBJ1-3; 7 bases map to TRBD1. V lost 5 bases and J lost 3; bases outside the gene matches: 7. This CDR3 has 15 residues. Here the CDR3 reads CASSAKTGFGNTIYF. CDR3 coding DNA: TGTGCCAGCAGTGCCAAGACAGGGTTTGGAAACACCATATATTTT.

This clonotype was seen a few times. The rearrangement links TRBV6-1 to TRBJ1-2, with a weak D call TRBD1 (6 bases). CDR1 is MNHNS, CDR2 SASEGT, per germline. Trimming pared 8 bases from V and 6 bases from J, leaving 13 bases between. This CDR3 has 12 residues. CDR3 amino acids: CASLGQLHGYTF. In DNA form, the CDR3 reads TGTGCCAGCCTTGGACAGTTACATGGCTACACCTTC.

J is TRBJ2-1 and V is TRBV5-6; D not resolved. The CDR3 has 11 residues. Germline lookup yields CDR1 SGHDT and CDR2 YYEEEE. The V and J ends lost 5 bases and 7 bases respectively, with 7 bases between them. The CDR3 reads CASRSQNEQFF. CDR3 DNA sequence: TGTGCCAGCAGATCTCAGAATGAGCAGTTCTTC.

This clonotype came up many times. CDR3 sequence (DNA): TGTGCCAGCAGCCTCTGGACAGGGCATAGAAGACGGGCTTTCTTT. This codes for CASSLWTGHRRRAFF. The chain carries TRBV3-1 and TRBJ1-1, with 8 bases that match TRBD1. This CDR3 is 15 amino acids long. J lost 11 bases, V lost 4 bases, and 15 bases had no gene match. Germline V gene lookup returns CDR1 LGHDT and CDR2 YNNKEL (reference sequence). The variable domain in full, completed from reference TRBV3-1 and TRBJ1-1, reads DTAVSQTPKYLVTQMGNDKSIKCEQNLGHDTMYWYKQDSKKFLKIMFSYNNKELIINETVPNRFSPKSPDKAHLNLHINSLELGDSAVYFCASSLWTGHRRRAFFGQGTRLTVV.